A single sample is the source of the 25 T cell receptor beta chains below, sequenced in a study of kidney transplant recipient with SARS-CoV-2 infection. TCRdb re-called the reads through MiXCR, storing one row per CDR3 protein. The sample carries 200,000 to 300,000 distinct CDR3 sequences, roughly 26% recorded once. Sequencing was performed on a blood sample, taken at baseline and on roughly day 110 from a kidney transplant recipient. Every receptor here comes from a male patient aged 25-45 years who had COVID-19 and was a kidney transplant recipient. The graft donor may have contributed some T cells.

This clonotype was seen at least ten times. The CDR3 DNA follows: TGTGCCAGCAGCAAGGATTATGAATCTCGAAAGACCTATGGCTACACCTTC. This translates into CASSKDYESRKTYGYTF. The V and J genes are TRBV7-6 and TRBJ1-2; D unclear. V was cut by 5 bases and J by 4 bases, with 23 bases left in between. The CDR3 runs 17 residues. From germline, CDR1 is SGHVS and CDR2 FNYEAQ.

Notes on this clonotype: A much larger clone is a single base away; this may be a read error. V usage is TRBV3-1 and J usage is TRBJ2-3; D is possibly TRBD1 (6 bases). The CDR3 consists of 16 residues. CDR1 and CDR2 (germline): LGHDT, YNNKEL (reference sequence). Trimming stripped 2 bases from V and 0 bases from J, with 12 bases between. In nucleotides, the CDR3 is TGTGCCAGCAGCCAAAAGGGGGAGCCTAGCACAGATACGCAGTATTTT. Protein: CASSQKGEPSTDTQYF.

On this clonotype: This clone may be a read error of a much larger clone one base away. The genes are TRBV12-3 or TRBV12-4 and TRBJ1-1, with unresolved D. This CDR3 comprises 14 residues. CDR3 sequence: CASSQDLMNTEALF. The CDR3, as DNA: TGTGCCAGCAGTCAGGATCTTATGAACACTGAAGCTCTCTTT.

This clonotype was picked up many times. The chain combines TRBV6-5 with TRBJ1-2, with D possibly TRBD1 on 6 matching bases. Trimming took 5 bases from V and 4 from J, leaving 14 bases between them. The CDR3 covers 14 residues. Germline CDR1 and CDR2: MNHEY and SVGAGI. CDR3 in amino acids: CASSVDRAPYGYTF. The DNA of the CDR3 is TGTGCCAGCAGTGTGGACAGAGCCCCCTATGGCTACACCTTC.

There are many counts of this clonotype. The chain combines TRBV12-3 or TRBV12-4 with TRBJ1-1; TRBD1 is a possible D gene (6 bases). V shed 3 bases and J shed 1 base, with 9 bases lying between them. The CDR3 consists of 14 residues. The CDR3 spells CASSFPGENTEAFF. As DNA, the CDR3 is TGTGCCAGCAGTTTCCCAGGGGAGAACACTGAAGCTTTCTTT.

This clonotype was detected many times. J is TRBJ2-2 and V is TRBV7-2; the match to TRBD2 covers 7 bases. The CDR3 consists of 14 residues. The germline gives CDR1 SGHTA, CDR2 FQGNSA. With V trimmed by 10 bases and J by 7 bases, 12 bases remained unmatched. CDR3 in amino acids: CAKLERGLGGELFF. The CDR3 region has the DNA TGTGCCAAACTAGAGCGGGGTCTCGGCGGGGAGCTGTTTTTT.

As regards this clonotype: The conserved final phenylalanine or tryptophan is absent from the CDR3, which likely points to a read error. The genes are TRBV7-1 and TRBJ1-2, with D unresolved. TRBV7-1 is an ORF for which the function is uncertain. V shed 5 bases and J shed 4 bases, with 23 bases lying between them. This CDR3 contains 17 residues. DNA of the CDR3: TGTGCCAGCAGCGTCGGCGTGCACGAGGGAAAGACCTATGGCTACACCGTC. Amino acids: CASSVGVHEGKTYGYTV.

This clonotype was observed at least ten times. The V call is TRBV5-6, the J call TRBJ1-5; a possible D gene is TRBD1 (5 bases). V was pared by 2 bases and J by 6 bases, with 12 bases between. Germline V CDR1 and CDR2: SGHDT, YYEEEE. This CDR3 has 14 amino acids. The CDR3 DNA is TGTGCCAGCAGCTTCTACTGGCAGGGTCAGCCCCAGCATTTT. Protein: CASSFYWQGQPQHF.

Comments on this clonotype: One base away lies a much larger clone, so this may be a sequencing read error. V gene TRBV7-4 combines with J gene TRBJ1-2; unclear D gene. There are 17 residues in the CDR3. V was shortened by 4 bases and J by 4 bases, with 22 bases between the two germline ends. Germline V gene data show CDR1 as SGHVT and CDR2 as SQSDAQ. The CDR3 protein is CASSWDRSARKTYGYTF. DNA for the CDR3: TGTGCCAGCAGCTGGGATCGTTCAGCTCGAAAGACCTATGGCTACACCTTC.

This chain connects TRBV12-3 or TRBV12-4 to TRBJ2-1; no definite D call. This CDR3 is 15 amino acids long. The germline V and J ends were trimmed by 3 bases and 0 bases, with 9 bases remaining between them. The CDR3 region is CASSFPYSSYNEQFF. The CDR3 region has the DNA TGTGCCAGCAGTTTTCCATATAGCTCCTACAATGAGCAGTTCTTC.

This sequence joins TRBV10-1 and TRBJ1-2; the D is unclear. The germline V gene has CDR1 WNHNN and CDR2 SYGVQD (reference sequence). The CDR3 contains 17 residues. With 5 bases removed from V and 4 bases from J, the gap between germline ends came to 23 bases. The CDR3 nucleotides read TGCGCCAGCAGTTCTGTCACAAGACCGCGAAAGACCTATGGCTACACCTTC. Translation gives CASSSVTRPRKTYGYTF.

In the case of this clonotype: One base away lies a much larger clone, so this may be a sequencing read error. The chain uses TRBV7-9 and TRBJ2-5; D not certain. In germline, CDR1 is SEHNR, CDR2 FQNEAQ (reference sequence). Trimming removed 5 bases from V and 5 bases from J, with 21 bases in between. The CDR3 contains 16 residues. The CDR3 nucleotides read TGTGCCAGCAGCGAAGGGCGGCTAGTACTGTCTGAGACCCAGTACTTC. Its protein product is CASSEGRLVLSETQYF.

The sample holds many counts of this clonotype. This rearrangement joins TRBV29-1 to TRBJ2-3; 13 bases are shared with TRBD2. Germline CDR1 and CDR2: SQVTM and ANQGSEA. V shed 4 bases and J 1 base; nucleotides not matched to a gene: 2. There are 15 residues in the CDR3. The CDR3 reads CSVVGTSGGTDTQYF. The CDR3 region has the DNA TGCAGCGTTGTAGGGACTAGCGGGGGCACAGATACGCAGTATTTT.

This clonotype was recorded many times. V and J are TRBV6-5 and TRBJ2-5, with TRBD2 matching 12 bases. Germline V gene lookup returns CDR1 MNHEY and CDR2 SVGAGI. The CDR3 spans 16 residues. V was pared by 5 bases and J by 1 base, with 5 bases of the junction left unmatched. The DNA of the CDR3 is TGTGCCAGCAGTCCCGGACTAGCGGGACTCCAAGAGACCCAGTACTTC. Its translation: CASSPGLAGLQETQYF.

In regard to this clonotype: This may come from a read error, since a much larger clone is one base off. The V and J genes are TRBV5-4 and TRBJ1-2; D unclear. V was shortened by 5 bases and J by 4 bases, with 21 bases between the two germline ends. This CDR3 region has 16 residues. CDR1 SGHNT and CDR2 YYREEE come from the germline V gene (reference sequence). CDR3 DNA: TGTGCCAGCAGAATATACGTACCAGGAGAGACCTATGGCTACACCTTC. It is translated as CASRIYVPGETYGYTF.

The table lists this clonotype with many counts. This chain connects TRBV12-3 or TRBV12-4 to TRBJ2-1; D is undetermined. This CDR3 is 15 amino acids long. Trimming took off 0 bases at V and 0 bases at J, with 6 bases between the two ends. CDR3 sequence: CASSLAARSYNEQFF. CDR3 DNA: TGTGCCAGCAGTTTAGCCGCTCGCTCCTACAATGAGCAGTTCTTC.

This clonotype was found a few times. The rearrangement links TRBV20-1 to TRBJ2-3; TRBD2 matches 9 bases. CDR3 length: 13 amino acids. V lost 2 bases and J lost 4; bases outside the gene matches: 1. Germline V gene lookup returns CDR1 DFQATT and CDR2 SNEGSKA (reference sequence). The CDR3 DNA is TGCAGTGCTAGACTAGCGGGACCAGATACGCAGTATTTT. Translating it yields CSARLAGPDTQYF.

This clonotype was counted many times. The chain uses TRBV11-3 and TRBJ1-2; D uncertain. This CDR3 region has 17 residues. The germline V gene has CDR1 SGHNT and CDR2 YENEEA. Trimming stripped 5 bases from V and 4 bases from J, with 23 bases between. The CDR3 loop is CASSRSADLGKTYGYTF. CDR3 DNA: TGTGCCAGCAGCCGAAGCGCCGATCTCGGAAAGACCTATGGCTACACCTTC.

This clonotype occurred once. A much more abundant neighbour one base away suggests this may be a read error. The chain employs TRBV4-3 and TRBJ2-1; D call uncertain. This CDR3 is built from 15 residues. Germline CDR1 and CDR2: LGHNA and YSLEER. CDR3 in amino acids: CANSHRWERYNEQFF. CDR3 nucleotides: TGCGCCAACAGCCATAGGTGGGAAAGGTACAATGAGCAGTTCTTC.

This clonotype was observed at least ten times. The chain joins TRBV7-3 to TRBJ1-2; 7 bases fit TRBD1. The CDR3 has 15 amino acids. Germline V lookup: CDR1 SGHTA, CDR2 FQGTGA. After removal of 1 base from V and 2 bases from J, the junction contained 4 bases not matched to a gene. The CDR3 DNA sequence: TGTGCCAGCAGCTTAAGTCGACAGGGAAACTATGGCTACACCTTC. It codes for CASSLSRQGNYGYTF.

Comment on this clonotype: With a much larger clone just one base away, this may be a read error. The J gene is TRBJ1-2, the V gene TRBV19, with D uncertain. Germline loops: CDR1 LNHDA, CDR2 SQIVND (reference sequence). This CDR3 has 17 amino acids. The CDR3 DNA sequence: TGTGCCAGTAGTGTAGATGTGACAAATCGAAAGACCTATGGCTACACCTTC. This sequence encodes CASSVDVTNRKTYGYTF.

At least ten counts were recorded for this clonotype. The rearrangement links TRBV12-3 or TRBV12-4 to TRBJ1-4; D not certain. The V gene lost 3 bases and the J gene lost 0 bases, with 11 bases spanning the gap. The CDR3 covers 16 residues. The CDR3 DNA reads as TGTGCCAGCAGTTTTTCACCCTATGCAACTAATGAAAAACTGTTTTTT. This sequence encodes CASSFSPYATNEKLFF.

As concerns this clonotype: A read error is possible here, since a much larger clone lies one base away. The J gene is TRBJ1-2, the V gene TRBV12-5, with a weak D call TRBD1 (5 bases). Germline V gene sequence: CDR1 LGHNT, CDR2 FRNRAP. This CDR3 is built from 17 residues. Deletions cut 5 bases from V and 4 bases from J, with 23 bases between. Here the CDR3 reads CASGHKALQGRTYGYTF. CDR3 DNA: TGTGCTAGTGGTCATAAAGCTTTGCAGGGAAGGACCTATGGCTACACCTTC.

V gene TRBV29-1 combines with J gene TRBJ1-2, with D unresolved. The CDR3 loop spans 16 amino acids. Per germline, CDR1 SQVTM and CDR2 ANQGSEA. Deletions cut 5 bases from V and 4 bases from J, with 23 bases between. The CDR3 nucleotides are TGCAGCGTTAACGTGCAACTAGCATGTAAGACCTATGGCTACACCTTC. As protein: CSVNVQLACKTYGYTF.

Comments on this clonotype: Relative to the germline gene, one junction end is altered; a read error may explain this. The gene calls are TRBV28 and TRBJ2-1; possible D gene TRBD1, 5 bases. CDR3 length: 13 amino acids. Germline V gene sequence: CDR1 MDHEN, CDR2 SYDVKM. Written as DNA, the CDR3 is TGTACCAGCAGTCGGACATTCTACAATGAGCAGTTCTTC. This codes for CTSSRTFYNEQFF.